The clone carrying this T cell receptor (beta chain) appeared many times. The antigen remains undetermined. This sample is part of a study of spatial heterogeneity in lung cancer. About the study: Matched bulk RNA-seq provided a T cell module score, and TCR transcript counts in tumor regions correlated strongly with it.

V was pared by 7 bases and J by 4 bases, with 8 bases of the junction left unmatched. Germline V gene lookup returns CDR1 MNHNY and CDR2 SVGAGI (reference sequence). This CDR3 spans 14 amino acids. The study, taken as a whole, reports: Counts that tracked tumor mutation counts were those of expanded intratumoral alpha and beta TCRs.

TCRdb re-analysed the 5' RACE reads in MiXCR, keeping a single row per CDR3 protein. Of some 12,000 distinct CDR3 sequences in the sample, roughly 12% were seen once. Indicated time point: sample taken at primary tumor resection. The donors were 72 patients with non-small cell lung cancer that was early-stage and untreated. This sequence joins TRBV6-6 and TRBJ2-7; 9 bases agree with TRBD1. Source: lung tumor tissue, taken at surgery. This receptor was identified in a male donor with early-stage non-small cell lung cancer. The CDR3 loop reads CASTAGTGLYEQYF. CDR3 in DNA: TGTGCCAGCACCGCCGGGACAGGGCTTTACGAGCAGTACTTC.